This T cell receptor (beta chain) stems from a study of radiotherapy plus CTLA-4 blockade in lung cancer. Assay: immunoSEQ multiplex PCR; the TCRdb copy retains only in-frame clones and omits some. The repertoire includes about 72,000 clones, around 80% of them detected once, and around 7.1% sits in the top ten. The V segment lost 4 bases and the J segment 4 bases; nucleotides outside the gene matches: 5. This CDR3 is 15 amino acids long. The sequences come from peripheral blood, collected from a patient treated with radiotherapy plus ipilimumab. The TCR comes from a human donor with non-small cell lung cancer who had a complete response to radiotherapy plus ipilimumab. The chain is built from TRBV23-1 and TRBJ2-1; 9 bases are a match to TRBD1. TRBV23-1 is sorted into the ORF group, with uncertain function. The CDR3, as DNA: TGCGCCAGCAGTCGGCCAGGACAGGGGTACAATGAGCAGTTCTTC. It specifies CASSRPGQGYNEQFF.